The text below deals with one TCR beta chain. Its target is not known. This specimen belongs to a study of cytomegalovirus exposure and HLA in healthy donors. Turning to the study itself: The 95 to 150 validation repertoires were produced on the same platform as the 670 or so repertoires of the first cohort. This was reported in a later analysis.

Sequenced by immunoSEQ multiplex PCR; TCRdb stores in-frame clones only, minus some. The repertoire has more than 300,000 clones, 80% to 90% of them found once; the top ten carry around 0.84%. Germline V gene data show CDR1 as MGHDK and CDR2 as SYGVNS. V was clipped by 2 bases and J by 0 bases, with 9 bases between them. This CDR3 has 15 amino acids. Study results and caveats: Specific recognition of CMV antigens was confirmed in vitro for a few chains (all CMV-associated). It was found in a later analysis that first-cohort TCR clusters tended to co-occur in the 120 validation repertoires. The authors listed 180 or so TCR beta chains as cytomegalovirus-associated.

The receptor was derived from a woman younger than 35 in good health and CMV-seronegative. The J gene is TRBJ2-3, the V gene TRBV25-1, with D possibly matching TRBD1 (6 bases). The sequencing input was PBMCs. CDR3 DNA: TGTGCCAGCAGTGAAGCCGGGACAAGCACAGATACGCAGTATTTT. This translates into CASSEAGTSTDTQYF.